This T cell receptor (beta chain) was found in a study of blood T cell repertoires in COVID-19. Study-wide context: Samples representing acute and convalescent COVID-19 were sourced from the United States, Italy and Spain. T cells, B-cell-depleted T cells, or PBMCs provided the cDNA or gDNA that served as material.

Authors' data handling: Cell counts per sample came from amplifying reference gene primers. Sequencing was performed with immunoSEQ multiplex PCR; in TCRdb, only in-frame clones are kept and a portion is missing. Clone size and the V and J calls come from that table; the DNA yielded D and trimming. The data contain tens of thousands of clones, 70% to 85% of them singletons. The CDR3 is made up of 14 amino acids. The germline gives CDR1 KGHSY, CDR2 FQNENV. Trimming cost V 2 bases and J 8 bases, with 12 bases left between them. Source material: peripheral blood. This chain uses TRBV16 with TRBJ2-2; a weak D match, TRBD2 (6 bases). The sequence derives from a man aged 65-85 years with acute or convalescent COVID-19. As DNA, the CDR3 is TGTGCCAGCAGCCAAGGAGGGCTAGCGGGGGAGCTGTTTTTT. It codes for CASSQGGLAGELFF.